The TCR beta chain under discussion was sequenced for a study of cytomegalovirus exposure and HLA in healthy donors. Overall study: An analysis done earlier identified 117 million unique TCR beta sequences from approximately 200 million T cells. Within an early data release were approximately 85 million unique TCRs drawn from HLA-typed donors. The Caucasian-associated ancestry cluster contained 65% to 85% of the 300 to 400 genotyped donors. Whole-study results and caveats: Earlier results showed most TCR beta V segments being productive about 87% or about 30% of the time.

Notes on this clone: Its specificity is not known.

The CDR3 loop spans 16 amino acids. The germline V gene has CDR1 SGHAT and CDR2 FQDESV (reference sequence). The J segment lost 0 bases and the V segment lost 4 bases, leaving 2 bases of the junction unmatched. This PCR relied on a set of 60 Vbeta primers and 13 Jbeta primers. Some clones are missing from TCRdb's copy, which holds only in-frame ones; the method was immunoSEQ multiplex PCR. The sample contains about 180,000 clones, around 82% of which appear only once. This receptor was taken from a man between 60 and 75 years old in good health and CMV-seronegative. The specimen was PBMCs. The chain couples TRBV11-1 to TRBJ2-6; 8 bases are shared with TRBD2. CDR3 amino acids: CASSWTSSSGANVLTF. The CDR3 DNA reads as TGTGCCAGCAGCTGGACTAGCAGCTCTGGGGCCAACGTCCTGACTTTC.